This TCR beta chain appears in the sequencing data of a study of shared clonotypes between healthy human individuals. Findings and limits, study-wide: Of the naive CD4 clonotypes, roughly 5.5% were shared across four donors.

The germline V gene has CDR1 SGHAT and CDR2 FQNNGV. This CDR3 region has 18 residues. J lost 0 bases, V lost 5 bases, and 13 bases had no gene match. Memory CD4+ cells were the fraction left after CD45RA+ naive selection. On this clone: Its target is not known.

Template for every sorted-subset replicate PCR totaled around 200 ng DNA, around 32,000 T cell genomes. The table came from immunoSEQ multiplex PCR; TCRdb's copy has only in-frame clones and leaves some out. The sample contains 2.3 million or so clones, over 90% of which appear only once. The specimen sequenced was naive CD4+ T cells from PBMCs. Regarding subset: CD45RA+ positively selected. The chain links TRBV11-2 to TRBJ1-3, with 7 bases that match TRBD1. The receptor was derived from a man between 18 and 35 years old in good health. Some clones in this sample may be carry-over from other donors' samples. The CDR3 coding sequence is TGTGCCAGCAGCATCGCCTTGGGACAGATCTACTCTGGAAACACCATATATTTT. The encoded protein is CASSIALGQIYSGNTIYF.